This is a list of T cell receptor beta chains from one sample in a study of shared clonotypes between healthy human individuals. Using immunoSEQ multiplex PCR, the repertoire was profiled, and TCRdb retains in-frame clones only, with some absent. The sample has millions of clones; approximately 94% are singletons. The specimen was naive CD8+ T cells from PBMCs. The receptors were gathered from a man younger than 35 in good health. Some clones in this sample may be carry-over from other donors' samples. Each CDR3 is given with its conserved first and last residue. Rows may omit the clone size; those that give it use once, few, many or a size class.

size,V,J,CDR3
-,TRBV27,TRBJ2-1,CASSFSSGERVDEQFF
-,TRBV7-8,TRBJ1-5,CASSSRGGATWPQHF
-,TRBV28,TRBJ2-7,CASSPGTGGYEQYF
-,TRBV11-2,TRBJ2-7,CASSPRDGPVEQYF
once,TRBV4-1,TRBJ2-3,CASSQTPGGGGTDTQYF
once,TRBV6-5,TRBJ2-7,CASSSGPSYEQYF
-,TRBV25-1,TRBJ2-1,CASSEYIGRDNEQFF
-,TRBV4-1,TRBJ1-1,CASSQDPGWDTEAFF
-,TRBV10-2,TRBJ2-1,CASSPGNEQFF
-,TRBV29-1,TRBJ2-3,CSVVGGDYTDTQYF
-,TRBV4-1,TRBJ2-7,CASSQDRVEQYF
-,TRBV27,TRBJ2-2,CASSLYSGANTGELFF
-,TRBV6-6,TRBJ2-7,CASMTGAYEQYF
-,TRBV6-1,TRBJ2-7,CASSKGLAGDYEQYF
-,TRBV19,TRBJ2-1,CASSIVAVVAYNEQFF
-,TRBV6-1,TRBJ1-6,CASRHRDSNSPLHF
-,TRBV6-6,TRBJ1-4,CASSYREPNEKLFF
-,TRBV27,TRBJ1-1,CASSSSRARNTEAFF
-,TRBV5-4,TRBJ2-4,CASSREGAKNIQYF
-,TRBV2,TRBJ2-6,CASSERDSGANVLTF
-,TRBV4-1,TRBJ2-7,CASSQEVGGNEQYF
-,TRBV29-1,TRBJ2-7,CSVEGLAGGSYEQYF
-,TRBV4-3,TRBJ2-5,CASSQDLAWETQYF
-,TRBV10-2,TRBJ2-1,CASRDRLAYNEQFF
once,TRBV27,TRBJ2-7,CASSLTSGGSYEQYF
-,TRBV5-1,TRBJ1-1,CASRDRGRDTEAFF
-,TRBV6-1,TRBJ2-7,CASTDVSSSYEQYF
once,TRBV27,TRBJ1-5,CASRVSGQRDHQPQHF
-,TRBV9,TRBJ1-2,CASSQDRGPYYGYTF